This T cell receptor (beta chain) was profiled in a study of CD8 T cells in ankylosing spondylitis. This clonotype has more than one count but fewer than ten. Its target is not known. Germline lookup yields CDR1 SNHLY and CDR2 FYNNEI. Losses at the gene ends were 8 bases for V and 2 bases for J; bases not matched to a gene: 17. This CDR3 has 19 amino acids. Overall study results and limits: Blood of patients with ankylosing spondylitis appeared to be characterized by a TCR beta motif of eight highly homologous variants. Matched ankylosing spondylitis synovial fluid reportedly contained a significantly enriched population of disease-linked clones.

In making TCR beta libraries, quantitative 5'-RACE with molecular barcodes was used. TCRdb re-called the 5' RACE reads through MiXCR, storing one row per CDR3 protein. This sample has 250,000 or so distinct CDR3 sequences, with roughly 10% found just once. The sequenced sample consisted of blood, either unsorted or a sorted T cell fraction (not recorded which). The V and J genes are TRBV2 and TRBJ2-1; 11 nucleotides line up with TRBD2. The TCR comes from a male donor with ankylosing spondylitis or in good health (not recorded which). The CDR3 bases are TGTGCCAGCTGTTTTGACCCACTACTAGCGGGGGTCGCCTACAATGAGCAGTTCTTC. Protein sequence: CASCFDPLLAGVAYNEQFF.